A single sample gave rise to the 9 T cell receptor beta chains below, sequenced in a study of blood T cell repertoires in COVID-19. Clones were read by immunoSEQ multiplex PCR, and TCRdb kept only the in-frame ones, dropping some. The data show more than 95,000 clones, with over 55% seen just once and over 2% held by the top ten. The specimen was peripheral blood. The source of these receptors is a woman between 65 and 79 years old with acute or convalescent COVID-19.

The gene calls are TRBV24-1 and TRBJ2-3; 11 bases match TRBD2. The germline V gene encodes CDR1 KGHDR and CDR2 SFDVKD. This CDR3 region has 16 residues. V shed 4 bases, J shed 6 bases, and the junction held 8 bases outside the gene matches. CDR3 nucleotide sequence: TGTGCCACCAGTGACTCCCTAGCGGGGGGAGGGGATACGCAGTATTTT. This translates into CATSDSLAGGGDTQYF.

V gene TRBV15 combines with J gene TRBJ2-7, with TRBD1 matching over 10 bases. The CDR3 is 15 amino acids. CDR1 and CDR2 from the germline V gene are LNHNV and YYDKDF (reference sequence). Trimming removed 4 bases from V and 2 bases from J; junction bases left unmatched: 5. The CDR3 region is CATSTLDRGTYEQYF. As DNA, the CDR3 is TGTGCCACCAGCACCCTGGACAGGGGGACCTACGAGCAGTACTTC.

The chain joins TRBV19 to TRBJ2-5; a possible D gene is TRBD2 (5 bases). From germline, CDR1 is LNHDA and CDR2 SQIVND (reference sequence). V lost 5 bases, J lost 2 bases, and 9 bases lay in between. CDR3 length equals 13 residues. CDR3 sequence: CASSLRGQETQYF. The CDR3 bases are TGTGCCAGTAGTCTCCGAGGGCAAGAGACCCAGTACTTC.

The V and J genes are TRBV6-5 and TRBJ1-1; TRBD1 aligns across 9 bases. J was trimmed by 3 bases and V by 6 bases; bases with no gene match: 5. The CDR3 totals 14 residues. Germline V gene lookup returns CDR1 MNHEY and CDR2 SVGAGI. CDR3 nucleotide sequence: TGTGCCAGCAGCCTGACAGGGGGTTACACTGAAGCTTTCTTT. Translating it yields CASSLTGGYTEAFF.

The CDR3 here is CASSGGGQGWNQPQHF. The CDR3 nucleotides are TGTGCCAGCAGCGGAGGAGGACAGGGTTGGAATCAGCCCCAGCATTTT. The chain recombines TRBV5-6 with TRBJ1-5; 8 nucleotides match TRBD1. Trimming at V came to 4 bases and at J to 4 bases, leaving 10 bases not matched to a gene. The CDR3 sequence is 16 residues long. Germline V CDR1 and CDR2: SGHDT, YYEEEE.

The chain joins TRBV6-5 to TRBJ1-2; TRBD1 is a possible D gene (5 bases). The CDR3 sequence is 13 residues long. Trimming removed 6 bases from V and 4 bases from J, with 12 bases in between. Germline CDR1 reads MNHEY; CDR2 reads SVGAGI. The CDR3 region is CASRGDRLYGYTF. CDR3 in DNA: TGTGCCAGCAGGGGTGACAGACTCTATGGCTACACCTTC.

This clone was counted a few times. The chain carries TRBV28 and TRBJ2-7; tentatively, D is TRBD2 (5 bases). The CDR3 runs to 12 residues. Germline lookup yields CDR1 MDHEN and CDR2 SYDVKM. The V and J ends lost 8 bases and 3 bases respectively, with 11 bases between them. DNA of the CDR3: TGTGCCAGCGGGCGGGCGCGCTACGAGCAGTACTTC. Amino acid sequence: CASGRARYEQYF.

V is TRBV5-4 and J is TRBJ1-2, with 11 nucleotides matching TRBD1. In germline, CDR1 is SGHNT, CDR2 YYREEE (reference sequence). The J segment lost 4 bases and the V segment lost 4 bases, leaving 6 bases of the junction unmatched. This CDR3 region has 15 residues. The CDR3 bases are TGTGCCAGCAGCCCGGGACAGGGGGTTTTCTATGGCTACACCTTC. This translates into CASSPGQGVFYGYTF.

The CDR3 loop is CASSGAGGRSGIQYF. CDR3 bases: TGTGCCAGCAGTGGAGCGGGGGGACGATCCGGAATTCAGTACTTC. This chain uses TRBV2 with TRBJ2-4; TRBD2 matches 9 bases. This CDR3 is 15 amino acids long. Germline assignment: CDR1 SNHLY and CDR2 FYNNEI. Trimming at V came to 4 bases and at J to 10 bases, leaving 11 bases not matched to a gene.